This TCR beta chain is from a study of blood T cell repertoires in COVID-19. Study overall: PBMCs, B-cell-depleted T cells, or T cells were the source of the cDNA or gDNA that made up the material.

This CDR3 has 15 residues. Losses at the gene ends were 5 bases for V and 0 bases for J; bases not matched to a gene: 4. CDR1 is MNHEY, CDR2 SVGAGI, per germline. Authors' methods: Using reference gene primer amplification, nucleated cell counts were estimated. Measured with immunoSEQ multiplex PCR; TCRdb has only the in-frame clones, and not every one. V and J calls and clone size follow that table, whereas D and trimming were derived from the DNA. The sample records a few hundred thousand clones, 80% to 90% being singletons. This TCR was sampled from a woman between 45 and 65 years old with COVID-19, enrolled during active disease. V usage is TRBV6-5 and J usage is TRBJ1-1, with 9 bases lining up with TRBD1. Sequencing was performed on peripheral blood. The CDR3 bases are TGTGCCAGCAGTAGGACAGGGGACATGAACACTGAAGCTTTCTTT. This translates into CASSRTGDMNTEAFF.